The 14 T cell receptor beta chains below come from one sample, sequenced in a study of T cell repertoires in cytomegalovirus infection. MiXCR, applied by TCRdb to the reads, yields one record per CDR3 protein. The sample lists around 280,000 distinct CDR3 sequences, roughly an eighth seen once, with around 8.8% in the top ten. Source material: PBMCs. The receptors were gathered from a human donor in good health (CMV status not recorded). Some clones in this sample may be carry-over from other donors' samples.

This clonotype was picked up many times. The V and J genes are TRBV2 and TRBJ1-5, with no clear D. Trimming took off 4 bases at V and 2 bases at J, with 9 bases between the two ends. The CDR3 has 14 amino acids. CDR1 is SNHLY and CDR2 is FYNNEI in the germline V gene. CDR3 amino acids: CASSAETGNQPQHF. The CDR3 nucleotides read TGTGCCAGCAGTGCCGAAACAGGCAATCAGCCCCAGCATTTT.

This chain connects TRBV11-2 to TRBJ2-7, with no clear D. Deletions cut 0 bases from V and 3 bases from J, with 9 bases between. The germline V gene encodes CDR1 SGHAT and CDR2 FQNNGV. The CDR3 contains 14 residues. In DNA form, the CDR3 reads TGTGCCAGCAGCTTAGATCTCGGGTACTACGAGCAGTACTTC. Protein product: CASSLDLGYYEQYF.

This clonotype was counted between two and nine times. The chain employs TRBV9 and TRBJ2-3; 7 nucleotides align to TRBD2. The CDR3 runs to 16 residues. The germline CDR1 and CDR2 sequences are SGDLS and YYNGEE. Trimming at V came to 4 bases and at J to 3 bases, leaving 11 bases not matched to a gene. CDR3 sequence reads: CASSPRGGARTDTQYF. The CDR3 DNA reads TGTGCCAGCAGCCCCCGGGGAGGGGCACGGACAGATACGCAGTATTTT.

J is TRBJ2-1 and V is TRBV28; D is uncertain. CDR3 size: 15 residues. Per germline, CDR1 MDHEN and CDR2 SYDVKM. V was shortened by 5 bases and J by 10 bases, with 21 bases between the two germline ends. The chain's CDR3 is CASSPSPPLTNEQFF. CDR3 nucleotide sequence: TGTGCCAGCAGTCCCAGCCCTCCCCTAACGAACGAGCAGTTCTTC.

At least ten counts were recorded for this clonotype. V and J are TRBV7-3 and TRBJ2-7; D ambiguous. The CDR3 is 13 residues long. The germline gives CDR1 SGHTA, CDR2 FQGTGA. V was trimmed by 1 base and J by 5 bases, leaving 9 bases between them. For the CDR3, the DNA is TGTGCCAGCAGCTTAAAGGCTTGGGACGAGCAGTACTTC. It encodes CASSLKAWDEQYF.

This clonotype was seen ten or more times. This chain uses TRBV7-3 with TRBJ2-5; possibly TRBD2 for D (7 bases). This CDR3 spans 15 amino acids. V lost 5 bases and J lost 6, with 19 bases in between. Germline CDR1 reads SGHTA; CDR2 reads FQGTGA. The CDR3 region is CASSPNPGGLQTQYF. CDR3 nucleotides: TGTGCCAGCAGCCCTAACCCGGGGGGCCTACAGACCCAGTACTTC.

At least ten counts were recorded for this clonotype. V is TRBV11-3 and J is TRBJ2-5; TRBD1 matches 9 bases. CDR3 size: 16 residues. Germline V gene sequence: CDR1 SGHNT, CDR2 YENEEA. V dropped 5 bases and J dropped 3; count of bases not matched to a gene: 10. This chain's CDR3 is CASSEGGQGREETQYF. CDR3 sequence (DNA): TGTGCCAGCAGCGAAGGGGGACAGGGTCGGGAAGAGACCCAGTACTTC.

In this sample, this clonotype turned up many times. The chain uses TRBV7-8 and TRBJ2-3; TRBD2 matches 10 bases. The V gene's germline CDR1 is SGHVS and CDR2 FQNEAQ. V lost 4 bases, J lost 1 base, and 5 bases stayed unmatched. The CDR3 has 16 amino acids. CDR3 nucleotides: TGTGCCAGCAGCTCCCTAGCGGGGGTGGGCACAGATACGCAGTATTTT. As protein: CASSSLAGVGTDTQYF.

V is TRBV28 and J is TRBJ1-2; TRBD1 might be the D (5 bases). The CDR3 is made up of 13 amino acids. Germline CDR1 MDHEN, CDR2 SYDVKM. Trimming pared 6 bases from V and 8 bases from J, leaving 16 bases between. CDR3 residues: CASRGTAGGGYTF. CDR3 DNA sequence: TGTGCCAGCAGGGGGACTGCCGGTGGGGGCTACACCTTC.

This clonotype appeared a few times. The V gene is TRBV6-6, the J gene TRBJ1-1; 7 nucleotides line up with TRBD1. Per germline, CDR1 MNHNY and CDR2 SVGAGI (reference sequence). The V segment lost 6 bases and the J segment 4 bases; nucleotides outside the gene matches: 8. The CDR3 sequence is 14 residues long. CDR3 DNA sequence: TGTGCCAGCAGCGAAAGACAGGGAGGCACTGAAGCTTTCTTT. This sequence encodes CASSERQGGTEAFF.

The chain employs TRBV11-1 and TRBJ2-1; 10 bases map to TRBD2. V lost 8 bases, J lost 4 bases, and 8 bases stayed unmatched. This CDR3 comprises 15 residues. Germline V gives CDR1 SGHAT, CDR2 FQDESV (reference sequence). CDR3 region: CASGRGLAVYNEQFF. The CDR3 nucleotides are TGTGCCAGCGGGAGAGGACTAGCGGTTTACAATGAGCAGTTCTTC.

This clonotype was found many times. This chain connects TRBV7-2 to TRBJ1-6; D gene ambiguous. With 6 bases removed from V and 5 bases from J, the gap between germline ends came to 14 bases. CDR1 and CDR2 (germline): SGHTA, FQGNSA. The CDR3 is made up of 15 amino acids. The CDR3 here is CASSFDGVNNSPLHF. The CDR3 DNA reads TGTGCCAGCAGTTTCGACGGGGTGAATAATTCACCCCTCCACTTT. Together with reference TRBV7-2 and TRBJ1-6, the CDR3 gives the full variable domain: GAGVSQSPSNKVTEKGKDVELRCDPISGHTALYWYRQSLGQGLEFLIYFQGNSAPDKSGLPSDRFSAERTGGSVSTLTIQRTQQEDSAVYLCASSFDGVNNSPLHFGNGTRLTVT.

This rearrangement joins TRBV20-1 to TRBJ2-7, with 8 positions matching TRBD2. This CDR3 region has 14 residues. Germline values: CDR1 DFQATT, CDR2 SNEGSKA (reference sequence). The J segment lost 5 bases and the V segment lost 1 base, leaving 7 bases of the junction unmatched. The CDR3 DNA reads TGCAGTGCTAGAGGACGGGAGGGCACCAACGAGCAGTACTTC. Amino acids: CSARGREGTNEQYF.

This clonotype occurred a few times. CDR3 DNA sequence: TGCAGTGCTAAGGGCCCCACAGGGACTGGGGCCAACGTCCTGACTTTC. This sequence encodes CSAKGPTGTGANVLTF. This chain uses TRBV20-1 with TRBJ2-6, with D possibly TRBD1 on 6 matching bases. V dropped 4 bases and J dropped 2 bases, with 15 bases sitting between them. Germline lookup yields CDR1 DFQATT and CDR2 SNEGSKA (reference sequence). This CDR3 has 16 amino acids.